The rows below give T cell receptor beta chains drawn from one sample of a study of T cell responses to AZD1222 COVID-19 vaccine. Using immunoSEQ multiplex PCR, the repertoire was profiled, and TCRdb retains in-frame clones only, with some absent. Of about 140,000 clones listed, 92% are singletons. This material consisted of peripheral blood, taken on day 0 of AZD1222 vaccination. All receptors come from an adult in good health. CDR3s include the opening cysteine and the closing phenylalanine or tryptophan. The D gene is left open where the match is weak. Expanded clones get a size class; other rows say once, few or many, or leave the size out.

abundance	j_gene	d_gene	v_gene	CDR3nt	CDR3aa
NA	TRBJ1-2	TRBD1	TRBV6-2/TRBV6-3	TGTGCCAGCAGTTACTGGTCGACAGGGCGGAACTATGGCTACACCTTC	CASSYWSTGRNYGYTF
NA	TRBJ2-3	TRBD2	TRBV7-3	TGTGCCAGCAGCCAAGCAGGGGCGGGAGGGTCGGCAGATACGCAGTATTTT	CASSQAGAGGSADTQYF
NA	TRBJ1-2	TRBD1	TRBV4-1	TGCGCCAGCAGCCAAGCGGGACTTACCGGGACAGGGGGAGGTTGGGGTGGCTACACCTTC	CASSQAGLTGTGGGWGGYTF
NA	TRBJ2-7	NA	TRBV4-1	TGCGCCAGCAGCCCGTCCGGGGGGCGGACCTACGAGCAGTACTTC	CASSPSGGRTYEQYF
NA	TRBJ2-1	TRBD2	TRBV25-1	TGTGCCAGCAGTGAAGGACTAGCGGGCGGACGTGAGCAGTTCTTC	CASSEGLAGGREQFF
NA	TRBJ2-7	TRBD2	TRBV4-1	TGCGCCAGCAGCCAGTCCGCTAGCGGGAGGTCCTACGAGCAGTACTTC	CASSQSASGRSYEQYF
NA	TRBJ1-5	TRBD1	TRBV4-3	TGCGCCAGCAGCCAAGATACGGGACAGAACAATCAGCCCCAGCATTTT	CASSQDTGQNNQPQHF
NA	TRBJ1-1	NA	TRBV5-1	TGCGCCAGCAAATGGCTAGACACGACAGGAACTGAAGCTTTCTTT	CASKWLDTTGTEAFF
NA	TRBJ1-5	NA	TRBV19	TGTGCCAGTAAAGTGGGGAACCTAGATAGCAATCAGCCCCAGCATTTT	CASKVGNLDSNQPQHF
NA	TRBJ2-7	TRBD1	TRBV2	TGTGCCAGCAAGGGGGCCGGGGAGCAGTACTTC	CASKGAGEQYF
NA	TRBJ1-5	NA	TRBV28	TGTGCCAGCAGACCTGGGGGGGGGCATCAGCCCCAGCATTTT	CASRPGGGHQPQHF
NA	TRBJ2-1	NA	TRBV11-3	TGTGCCAGCAGCTTATTCAGCCGCAATGAGCAGTTCTTC	CASSLFSRNEQFF
once	TRBJ2-7	TRBD2	TRBV6-5	TGTGCCAGCAAAGAACTAGCGGCCACCTACGAGCAGTACTTC	CASKELAATYEQYF
NA	TRBJ2-4	TRBD1	TRBV27	TGTGCCAGCGGCAAGACAGGGGCAAACATTCAGTACTTC	CASGKTGANIQYF
NA	TRBJ1-1	TRBD1	TRBV6-5	TGTGCCAGCAGTTCGCCGACAGGGGGGGCTTTCTTT	CASSSPTGGAFF
NA	TRBJ2-1	NA	TRBV7-8	TGTGCCAGCAGCTACGCCATATCCCCCTACAATGAGCAGTTCTTC	CASSYAISPYNEQFF
NA	TRBJ1-5	NA	TRBV19	TGTGCCAGTAGTGTGACATCTAATCAGCCCCAGCATTTT	CASSVTSNQPQHF
NA	TRBJ2-3	TRBD1	TRBV5-1	TGCGCCAGCAGCAGGGGTACGGACAGGCTGACTAGCACAGATACGCAGTATTTT	CASSRGTDRLTSTDTQYF
NA	TRBJ1-3	TRBD1	TRBV6-5	TGTGCCAGCAGTAACAACTGGGACAGGGGAAACACCATATATTTT	CASSNNWDRGNTIYF
NA	TRBJ1-1	NA	TRBV5-1	TGCGCCAGCAGCCCCCGGCATATCACTGAAGCTTTCTTT	CASSPRHITEAFF
NA	TRBJ1-2	NA	TRBV5-1	TGCGCCAGCAGCCCGTGGACTGGGCTAAACGTTGGCTACACCTTC	CASSPWTGLNVGYTF
NA	TRBJ1-6	NA	TRBV18	TGTGCCAGCTCACCACGGGGCCAGGACCTCCTTGGTTCACCCCTCCACTTT	CASSPRGQDLLGSPLHF
NA	TRBJ1-4	NA	TRBV25-1	TGTGCCAGCAGTGACCTCGCTGAAAAACTGTTTTTT	CASSDLAEKLFF
NA	TRBJ2-3	NA	TRBV21-1	TGTGCCAGCAGCAACTGCACAGATACGCAGTATTTT	CASSNCTDTQYF
once	TRBJ1-2	TRBD1	TRBV10-3	TGTGCCATCAGTGACGAGGGGAAACCGGGACAGGAGACCTATGGCTACACCTTC	CAISDEGKPGQETYGYTF
NA	TRBJ1-1	TRBD1	TRBV24-1	TGTGCCACCAGCGCCGGGACAGGGGGAACTGAAGCTTTCTTT	CATSAGTGGTEAFF
NA	TRBJ1-4	TRBD1	TRBV5-5	TGTGCCAGCAGCTCGGGACAGGCGCGGCGAAAACTGTTTTTT	CASSSGQARRKLFF
NA	TRBJ2-2	NA	TRBV4-2	TGTGCCAGCAAATCCGAGTCGGGGGCGCAAGGCGGGGAGCTGTTTTTT	CASKSESGAQGGELFF
NA	TRBJ1-1	NA	TRBV7-2	TGTGCCAGCAGCTTAAGGGGGACACCGGTGAACACTGAAGCTTTCTTT	CASSLRGTPVNTEAFF
NA	TRBJ2-1	NA	TRBV27	TGTGCCAGCAGTTTGCAGAGATACAATGAGCAGTTCTTC	CASSLQRYNEQFF
NA	TRBJ2-3	TRBD2	TRBV5-1	TGCGCCAGCAGCTTTACTAGCGGAGGGACAGATACGCAGTATTTT	CASSFTSGGTDTQYF
NA	TRBJ1-4	NA	TRBV7-2	TGTGCCAGCAGCTTATCTCGGATTGAAAAACTGTTTTTT	CASSLSRIEKLFF
few	TRBJ1-3	NA	TRBV19	TGTGCCAGTAGCCTAGACCATGGAAACACCATATATTTT	CASSLDHGNTIYF
NA	TRBJ2-7	NA	TRBV4-1	TGCGCCAGCAGCCAAGACAGGGGATACGAGCAGTACTTC	CASSQDRGYEQYF
NA	TRBJ2-7	NA	TRBV9	TGTGCCAGCGGCAGAGGGGTAGCTCCCTACGAGCAGTACTTC	CASGRGVAPYEQYF
NA	TRBJ2-7	NA	TRBV10-1	TGCGCCAGCAGTGAGTCCGGACTTAGCCACGAGCAGTACTTC	CASSESGLSHEQYF
NA	TRBJ2-1	NA	TRBV27	TGTGCCAGCAGTTTAAGTGTAGAGGGGTACAATGAGCAGTTCTTC	CASSLSVEGYNEQFF
NA	TRBJ2-3	TRBD2	TRBV18	TGTGCCAGCTCACCAGCGGGAGGTCGATCAATAGATACGCAGTATTTT	CASSPAGGRSIDTQYF
NA	TRBJ1-5	NA	TRBV19	TGTGCCAGTAGTTGGGCGGGGGGCGGCATCCAGCCCCAGCATTTT	CASSWAGGGIQPQHF
NA	TRBJ1-2	TRBD1	TRBV19	TGTGCCAGTAGCCAAACAGGGGGCAGCGGTGGCTACACCTTC	CASSQTGGSGGYTF
NA	TRBJ1-6	NA	TRBV6-5	TGTGCCAGCAGTTACTCGATTACAGGAAACTCACCCCTCCACTTT	CASSYSITGNSPLHF
once	TRBJ2-7	NA	TRBV27	TGTGCCAGCAGTTTGGGAGGCGAGCAGTACTTC	CASSLGGEQYF
NA	TRBJ1-5	NA	TRBV4-1	TGCGCCAGCAGCCAAGAGCCAGCCAAGGGCCAGCCCCAGCATTTT	CASSQEPAKGQPQHF
NA	TRBJ2-5	NA	TRBV7-2	TGTGCCAGCAGCTTATTTGGTACAACACCCCAAGAGACCCAGTACTTC	CASSLFGTTPQETQYF
NA	TRBJ2-7	NA	TRBV28	TGTGCCAGCCTGGAGTCCCCTCTAATGGAGCAGTACTTC	CASLESPLMEQYF
NA	TRBJ1-2	NA	TRBV18	TGTGCCAGCTCACCAACCCAGGGCTATGGCTACACCTTC	CASSPTQGYGYTF
NA	TRBJ2-3	TRBD2	TRBV7-9	TGTGCCAGCAGCTTAGAAGGACTAGCGGGAGGTAACACAGATACGCAGTATTTT	CASSLEGLAGGNTDTQYF
once	TRBJ2-1	NA	TRBV7-9	TGTGCCAGCAGCCCCCCGGGGGGCGGAAATGAGCAGTTCTTC	CASSPPGGGNEQFF
few	TRBJ1-5	TRBD1	TRBV19	TGTGCCAGTAGTATAGAATCGGGACAGCTCAATCAGCCCCAGCATTTT	CASSIESGQLNQPQHF
NA	TRBJ2-5	TRBD1	TRBV6-2/TRBV6-3	TGTGCCAGCAGTCCCAGGGGGTATCAAGAGACCCAGTACTTC	CASSPRGYQETQYF